The 5 T cell receptor beta chains presented below share a single source sample, sequenced in a study of post-analysis software for immune sequencing data. Unique-molecular-identifier-tagged TCR beta cDNA libraries were used. TCRdb analysed the PCR reads with MiXCR anew, one entry per CDR3 protein. The sample shows 150,000 to 200,000 distinct CDR3 sequences, 30% to 45% of them seen only once. The sequenced sample was blood, obtained after autologous hematopoietic stem cell transplantation. The receptor source for this set is a girl aged 5-17 years with multiple sclerosis.

This clonotype was seen only once. The V call is TRBV29-1, the J call TRBJ1-1; weak D call: TRBD1 (5 bases). Germline V CDR1 and CDR2: SQVTM, ANQGSEA. V gave up 1 base and J gave up 11 bases, with 14 bases separating them. CDR3 length equals 12 residues. In DNA, the CDR3 is TGCAGCGTTGAAGCGGGGGTTGGGGTGGCTTTCTTT. Translation gives CSVEAGVGVAFF.

CDR3 loop: CSGRDLGNEQYF. The CDR3 DNA reads as TGCAGCGGCAGGGACTTGGGCAACGAGCAGTACTTC. The chain couples TRBV29-1 to TRBJ2-7, with a tentative D call TRBD2 (6 bases). Trimming took off 7 bases at V and 5 bases at J, with 15 bases between the two ends. There are 12 residues in the CDR3. Germline V gene sequence: CDR1 SQVTM, CDR2 ANQGSEA.

V gene TRBV12-3 or TRBV12-4 combines with J gene TRBJ2-1; a possible D gene is TRBD2 (5 bases). This CDR3 spans 16 amino acids. V lost 1 base and J 4 bases, leaving 14 bases between the germline ends. In nucleotides, the CDR3 is TGTGCCAGCAGTTTAGGGGCGGGCGGAGAGTACAATGAGCAGTTCTTC. Translating gives CASSLGAGGEYNEQFF.

This clonotype was picked up many times. The J gene is TRBJ1-5, the V gene TRBV12-3 or TRBV12-4; D not certain. This CDR3 comprises 15 residues. The V and J ends lost 6 bases and 7 bases respectively, with 19 bases between them. The CDR3 here is CASSDRSPEGQPQHF. CDR3 DNA: TGTGCCAGCAGCGACCGGTCCCCTGAAGGACAGCCCCAGCATTTT.

The table lists this clonotype with many counts. This rearrangement joins TRBV9 to TRBJ2-5, with TRBD1 matching over 8 bases. The germline V gene encodes CDR1 SGDLS and CDR2 YYNGEE. With 3 bases clipped from V and 4 bases from J, the junction kept 8 bases outside the gene matches. The CDR3 is 15 amino acids. In nucleotides, the CDR3 is TGTGCCAGCAGCGCTAGGACAGGGAACGGAGAGACCCAGTACTTC. Its protein product is CASSARTGNGETQYF.